This TCR beta chain was identified in a study of blood T cells in healthy people across ages. This CDR3 is 13 amino acids long. Germline loops: CDR1 MNHEY, CDR2 SVGEGT. With a J-beta primer mix and a sample-barcoded 5' primer, a second PCR ran about 6 to 11 cycles. MiXCR, run by TCRdb on the 5' RACE reads, gives a single entry per CDR3 protein. The sample consists of about a million distinct CDR3 sequences, roughly two fifths of them appearing once. Samples each yielded at least 6 micrograms of total RNA. Concerning this clonotype itself: One end of the junction fails to match germline, which may point to a read error.

This receptor was obtained from a man aged 18 to 30 in good health. Sequencing was carried out using blood. This chain links TRBV6-2 or TRBV6-3 with TRBJ1-5; 9 positions match TRBD1. CDR3 sequence: CASTYRGHQPQHF. The CDR3 nucleotides are TGTGCCAGCACTTACAGGGGGCATCAGCCCCAGCATTTT.